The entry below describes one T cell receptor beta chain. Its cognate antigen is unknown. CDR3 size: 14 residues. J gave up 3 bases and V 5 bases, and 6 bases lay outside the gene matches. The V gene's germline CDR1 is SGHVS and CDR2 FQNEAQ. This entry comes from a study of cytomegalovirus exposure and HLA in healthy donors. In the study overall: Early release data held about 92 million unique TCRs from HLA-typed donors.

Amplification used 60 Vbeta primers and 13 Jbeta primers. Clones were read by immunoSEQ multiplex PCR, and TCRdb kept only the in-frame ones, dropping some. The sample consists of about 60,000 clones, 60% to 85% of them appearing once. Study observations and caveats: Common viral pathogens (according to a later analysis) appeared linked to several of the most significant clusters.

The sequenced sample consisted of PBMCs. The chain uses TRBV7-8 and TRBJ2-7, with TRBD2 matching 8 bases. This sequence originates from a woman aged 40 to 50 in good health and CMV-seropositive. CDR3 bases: TGTGCCAGCAGCCCAACCGCGGGGGGCTACGAGCAGTACTTC. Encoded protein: CASSPTAGGYEQYF.